This passage covers 20 T cell receptor beta chains from one sample sequenced in a study of CD8+CD57+ T cells in acquired aplastic anemia. The template for TCR beta VDJ and CDR3 sequence profiling was genomic DNA. TCRdb redid the calling of the reads with MiXCR, one entry per CDR3 protein. The sample comprises 200,000 to 250,000 distinct CDR3 sequences, 30% to 35% of which are singletons, and around 1.1% rests with the top ten. Sequences were obtained from sorted CD4+, CD8+, or CD8+CD57+ T cells (not recorded which) from PBMCs. These receptors came from a human donor in good health, serving as a control.

The chain combines TRBV2 with TRBJ1-1; a possible D gene is TRBD1 (6 bases). Trimming stripped 7 bases from V and 0 bases from J, with 9 bases between. CDR3 size: 13 residues. Germline V CDR1 and CDR2: SNHLY, FYNNEI. In DNA form, the CDR3 reads TGTGCCAGCATCCGGGACATGAACACTGAAGCTTTCTTT. Translated: CASIRDMNTEAFF.

This clonotype was seen many times. This rearrangement joins TRBV6-1 to TRBJ1-2; D might be TRBD1 (5 bases). The ends were cut back, 9 bases at V and 5 bases at J, with 19 bases in the middle. The CDR3 has 14 amino acids. Looked up from germline, CDR1 is MNHNS and CDR2 is SASEGT. The CDR3 nucleotides read TGTGCCAGTACCCCGAGACAGCATCAGTATGGCTACACCTTC. This sequence encodes CASTPRQHQYGYTF.

This clonotype was observed many times. The V gene is TRBV20-1, the J gene TRBJ2-5; TRBD2 is a possible D gene (6 bases). This CDR3 is 17 amino acids long. Germline V gene data show CDR1 as DFQATT and CDR2 as SNEGSKA (reference sequence). Trimming removed 1 base from V and 4 bases from J, with 22 bases in between. CDR3 sequence reads: CSARGMYAGSSGETQYF. In nucleotides, the CDR3 is TGCAGTGCTAGAGGCATGTACGCGGGGAGTAGCGGAGAGACCCAGTACTTC.

At least ten counts were recorded for this clonotype. This chain joins TRBV2 and TRBJ2-3, with D perhaps matching TRBD1 or TRBD2 (6 bases each). Trimming took off 7 bases at V and 4 bases at J, with 18 bases between the two ends. CDR3 size: 15 residues. Germline V CDR1 and CDR2: SNHLY, FYNNEI. The CDR3 loop is CASNRVGGRSDTQYF. Written as DNA, the CDR3 is TGTGCCAGCAATCGGGTAGGGGGGCGGTCAGATACGCAGTATTTT.

This clonotype was found many times. The chain joins TRBV19 to TRBJ2-1; D assignment may be TRBD1 or TRBD2 (5 bases each). Germline values: CDR1 LNHDA, CDR2 SQIVND (reference sequence). V was trimmed by 6 bases and J by 5 bases, leaving 14 bases between them. The CDR3 runs to 14 residues. The CDR3 reads CASREYRDDNEQFF. The CDR3, as DNA: TGTGCCAGTAGGGAGTATAGGGACGACAATGAGCAGTTCTTC.

This clonotype was observed at least ten times. This rearrangement joins TRBV15 to TRBJ2-3; maybe TRBD2 (6 bases). CDR3 length: 15 amino acids. Germline V gives CDR1 LNHNV, CDR2 YYDKDF (reference sequence). V lost 0 bases and J 5 bases, leaving 12 bases between the germline ends. DNA of the CDR3: TGTGCCACCAGCAGAGATTTGCAGGAGGGAGATACGCAGTATTTT. Translation gives CATSRDLQEGDTQYF.

Comment on this clonotype: A junction boundary mismatches the germline segment, possibly from a read error. V usage is TRBV5-6 and J usage is TRBJ1-2; the D gene is possibly TRBD1 (6 bases). From germline, CDR1 is SGHDT and CDR2 YYEEEE. This CDR3 is built from 14 residues. The DNA of the CDR3 is TGTGCCAGCAGCAAAATCAGGGGAGACTATGGCTACATCTTC. Translation: CASSKIRGDYGYIF.

The CDR3 reads CALSYNEQFF. CDR3 sequence (DNA): TGTGCCCTCTCCTACAATGAGCAGTTCTTC. V and J are TRBV24-1 and TRBJ2-1; no definite D call. V shed 12 bases and J shed 0 bases, with 2 bases lying between them. The length of the CDR3 is 10 residues. CDR1 is KGHDR and CDR2 is SFDVKD in the germline V gene.

The rearrangement uses TRBV9 and TRBJ1-2, with D maybe TRBD1 (6 bases). CDR3 size: 16 residues. The germline gives CDR1 SGDLS, CDR2 YYNGEE. V lost 0 bases, J lost 2 bases, and 14 bases lay in between. CDR3 DNA: TGTGCCAGCAGCGTAGCTGGGGGCAGGAGAAACTATGGCTACACCTTC. Its protein product is CASSVAGGRRNYGYTF.

J is TRBJ1-1 and V is TRBV29-1, with unresolved D. Germline V gene sequence: CDR1 SQVTM, CDR2 ANQGSEA. V gave up 6 bases and J gave up 7 bases, with 18 bases separating them. The CDR3 runs 13 residues. Here the CDR3 DNA reads TGCAGCGTCGTCTCATTAGGAGGGCTTGAAGCTTTCTTT. Translating gives CSVVSLGGLEAFF. The whole variable domain, filled in from reference TRBV29-1 and TRBJ1-1, reads SAVISQKPSRDICQRGTSLTIQCQVDSQVTMMFWYRQQPGQSLTLIATANQGSEATYESGFVIDKFPISRPNLTFSTLTVSNMSPEDSSIYLCSVVSLGGLEAFFGQGTRLTVV.

This clonotype appeared many times. CDR3 amino acids: CASSEGTEGTQYF. In DNA, the CDR3 is TGCGCCAGCAGTGAGGGGACAGAAGGGACCCAGTACTTC. The chain links TRBV10-1 to TRBJ2-5; TRBD1 matches at 7 bases. Germline-derived CDR1 and CDR2 are WNHNN and SYGVQD (reference sequence). The CDR3 totals 13 residues. With V trimmed by 2 bases and J by 7 bases, 4 bases remained unmatched.

Regarding this clonotype: Mismatch with germline at one junction end may stem from a read error. The chain has TRBV13 and TRBJ2-5; 9 bases align to TRBD2. There are 17 residues in the CDR3. Per germline, CDR1 PRHDT and CDR2 FYEKMQ (reference sequence). This CDR3 is CASSVGWSSGAKETQYF. The CDR3, as DNA: TGTGCCAGCAGCGTAGGTTGGTCTAGCGGGGCAAAAGAGACCCAGTACTTC.

This clonotype was counted ten times or more. This chain links TRBV2 with TRBJ1-5; D remains unclear. Germline V gene sequence: CDR1 SNHLY, CDR2 FYNNEI. V dropped 4 bases and J dropped 2 bases, with 6 bases sitting between them. The CDR3 is 13 residues long. This CDR3 is CASSVAGNQPQHF. Written as DNA, the CDR3 is TGTGCCAGCAGTGTGGCGGGCAATCAGCCCCAGCATTTT.

This clonotype was seen at least ten times. A junction boundary mismatches the germline segment, possibly from a read error. The CDR3 nucleotides are TGCGCCAGCAGCTGGGACAGGGAGACCCAGTACTTC. Residues: CASSWDRETQYF. The V call is TRBV2, the J call TRBJ2-5; TRBD1 aligns across 8 bases. Germline V lookup: CDR1 SNHLY, CDR2 FYNNEI. The length of the CDR3 is 12 residues.

This clonotype was seen at least ten times. V and J are TRBV10-3 and TRBJ1-2; D remains unclear. Deletions cut 4 bases from V and 4 bases from J, with 10 bases between. CDR3 length: 13 amino acids. Germline V gene sequence: CDR1 ENHRY, CDR2 SYGVKD. Here the CDR3 reads CAISGLGSYGYTF. The CDR3 region has the DNA TGTGCCATCAGTGGTCTAGGCTCCTATGGCTACACCTTC.

V and J are TRBV7-8 and TRBJ2-2; D not certain. Trimming stripped 4 bases from V and 4 bases from J, with 10 bases between. CDR1 and CDR2 (germline): SGHVS, FQNEAQ. The CDR3 is made up of 14 amino acids. CDR3: CASSSNPATGELFF. CDR3 sequence (DNA): TGTGCCAGCAGCTCCAACCCAGCCACCGGGGAGCTGTTTTTT.

A note on this clonotype: With a much larger clone just one base away, this may be a read error. The chain couples TRBV11-2 to TRBJ2-5; D is perhaps TRBD1 or TRBD2 (6 bases each). Germline V gives CDR1 SGHAT, CDR2 FQNNGV. This CDR3 is 13 amino acids long. The CDR3: CASRGGFQGTQYF. DNA for the CDR3: TGTGCCAGCAGAGGGGGGTTCCAAGGGACCCAGTACTTC.

This clonotype was seen only a few times. A junction end diverges from the germline sequence, so it may reflect a read error. Here the CDR3 reads CASSYEGLRQGDYEQYF. CDR3 nucleotide sequence: TGTGCCAGCAGTTACGAAGGGTTGCGGCAGGGTGACTACGAGCAGTACTTC. The chain has TRBV10-3 and TRBJ2-7, with a tentative D call TRBD1 (5 bases). The CDR3 spans 17 residues. Germline V gene data show CDR1 as ENHRY and CDR2 as SYGVKD.

This chain joins TRBV7-3 and TRBJ2-3; tentative D call: TRBD2 (7 bases). Deletions cut 0 bases from V and 2 bases from J, with 15 bases between. Germline V gene sequence: CDR1 SGHTA, CDR2 FQGTGA. This CDR3 contains 17 residues. CDR3 residues: CASSLTSGGGNTDTQYF. The DNA of the CDR3 is TGTGCCAGCAGCTTAACTTCCGGCGGGGGCAACACAGATACGCAGTATTTT.

Turning to this clonotype: Being one base from a much bigger clone, this may be a read error. Without the conserved terminal phenylalanine or tryptophan, this CDR3 likely stems from a read error. The chain links TRBV5-1 to TRBJ2-7; the D is unclear. The CDR3 is 13 amino acids. V lost 4 bases and J 3 bases, leaving 11 bases between the germline ends. The germline CDR1 and CDR2 sequences are SGHRS and YFSETQ. This CDR3 reads CASSADGFYEQYS. Written as DNA, the CDR3 is TGCGCCAGCAGCGCGGACGGTTTCTACGAGCAGTACTCC.